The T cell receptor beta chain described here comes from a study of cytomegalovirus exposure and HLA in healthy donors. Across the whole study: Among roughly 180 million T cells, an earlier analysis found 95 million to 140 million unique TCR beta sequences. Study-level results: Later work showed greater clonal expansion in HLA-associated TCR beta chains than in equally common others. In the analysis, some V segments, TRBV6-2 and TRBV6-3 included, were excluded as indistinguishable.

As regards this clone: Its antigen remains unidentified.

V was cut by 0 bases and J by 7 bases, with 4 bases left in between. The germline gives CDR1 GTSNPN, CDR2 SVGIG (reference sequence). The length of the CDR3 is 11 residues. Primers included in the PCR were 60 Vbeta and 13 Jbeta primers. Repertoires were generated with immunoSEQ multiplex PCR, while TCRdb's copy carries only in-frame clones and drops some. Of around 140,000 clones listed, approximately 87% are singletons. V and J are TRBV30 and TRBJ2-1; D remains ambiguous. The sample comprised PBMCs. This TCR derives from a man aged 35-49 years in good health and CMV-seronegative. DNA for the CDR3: TGTGCCTGGAGTGTGAGGAATGAGCAGTTCTTC. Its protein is CAWSVRNEQFF.